What follows are 2 T cell receptor beta chains derived from one specimen sequenced in a study of memory CD4+ T cells and cytomegalovirus serostatus. The sort gate was single viable CD3+CD4+CD8-CD45RO+ cells for memory CD4+ T cells. Clones were sequenced by immunoSEQ multiplex PCR, and TCRdb holds only the in-frame ones, with some missing. The sample records tens of thousands of clones, 60% to 80% being singletons. The specimen sequenced was memory CD4+ T cells from blood. These receptors originate from an adult in good health and CMV-seronegative.

In this sample, this clone turned up a few times. This chain joins TRBV18 and TRBJ1-1; 7 bases fit TRBD1. The CDR3 runs to 15 residues. Germline CDR1 reads KGHSH; CDR2 reads LQKENI. The V and J ends lost 0 bases and 2 bases, in that order; junction bases with no gene match: 3. The CDR3 nucleotides read TGTGCCAGCTCACCACCCAGGACAGGAAACACTGAAGCTTTCTTT. Its translation: CASSPPRTGNTEAFF.

The rearrangement uses TRBV30 and TRBJ1-1; D gene unclear. Trimming stripped 8 bases from V and 0 bases from J, with 10 bases between. The germline gives CDR1 GTSNPN, CDR2 SVGIG (reference sequence). This CDR3 has 12 amino acids. CDR3 region: CAHATLNTEAFF. CDR3 DNA sequence: TGTGCCCATGCGACCTTGAACACTGAAGCTTTCTTT. Drawing the rest from reference TRBV30 and TRBJ1-1, the complete variable domain is SQTIHQWPATLVQPVGSPLSLECTVEGTSNPNLYWYRQAAGRGLQLLFYSVGIGQISSEVPQNLSASRPQDRQFILSSKKLLLSDSGFYLCAHATLNTEAFFGQGTRLTVV.